This T cell receptor (beta chain) was observed in a study of OX40 agonist ivuxolimab in advanced cancers. Study context: One patient with hepatocellular carcinoma and two with cutaneous melanoma, three in all, had partial responses.

The CDR3 is 13 residues long. V was shortened by 3 bases and J by 6 bases, with 12 bases between the two germline ends. CDR1 SGDLS and CDR2 YYNGEE come from the germline V gene. In its sample, this clone was seen a few times. Only in-frame clones appear in the TCRdb table, and some are missing; sequencing was by immunoSEQ multiplex PCR. The sample lists about 22,000 clones, approximately 84% occurring once. Specimen: CD4+ or CD8+ T cells sorted from blood, collected in a trial of the OX40 agonist ivuxolimab. This rearrangement joins TRBV9 to TRBJ1-1; TRBD1 might be the D (5 bases). The sequence came from an adult with an advanced solid tumor such as melanoma, head and neck, liver or kidney cancer. As DNA, the CDR3 is TGTGCCAGCAGCGGGGGCTCCTCGGCTGAAGCTTTCTTT. Protein sequence: CASSGGSSAEAFF.